The rows below give T cell receptor beta chains drawn from one sample of a study of blood T cells in healthy people across ages. TCRdb called the 5' RACE reads again in MiXCR, with one record for every CDR3 protein. Of fewer than 2 million distinct CDR3 sequences detected, around 42% appear once; the ten largest clones hold 23%. The sequencing sample was made of blood. These TCRs come from a human donor in good health. CDR3s include the opening cysteine and the closing phenylalanine or tryptophan. The D gene is left open where the match is weak. A clone size is listed for some rows: how often the clone was seen (once, few, many), or a class if it is expanded.

v_call: TRBV20-1
j_call: TRBJ2-3
d_call: TRBD2
clone_size: .
cdr3_nt: TGCAGTGCTCCACTAGCGGGGCGCACAGATACGCAGTATTTT
cdr3_aa: CSAPLAGRTDTQYF

v_call: TRBV9
j_call: TRBJ2-3
d_call: .
clone_size: few
cdr3_nt: TGTGCCAGCAGCGCTGGCTTGGGGGTCACAGATACGCAGTATTTT
cdr3_aa: CASSAGLGVTDTQYF

v_call: TRBV4-1
j_call: TRBJ1-2
d_call: TRBD1
clone_size: .
cdr3_nt: TGCGCCAGCAGCCAAGTGTATAAACCTGTACTGGTCGTGGACAGGCGCTATGGCTACACCTTC
cdr3_aa: CASSQVYKPVLVVDRRYGYTF

v_call: TRBV6-1
j_call: TRBJ2-5
d_call: TRBD1
clone_size: few
cdr3_nt: TGTGCCAGCAGTGAAGCGCTGAGACAGGGGGCGCGGGAGCAGTACTTC
cdr3_aa: CASSEALRQGAREQYF

v_call: TRBV10-3
j_call: TRBJ1-1
d_call: .
clone_size: .
cdr3_nt: TGTGCCATCAGGGATGGGGGGGGCACTGAAGCTTTCTTT
cdr3_aa: CAIRDGGGTEAFF

v_call: TRBV28
j_call: TRBJ2-1
d_call: .
clone_size: .
cdr3_nt: TGTGCCAGCAGGGTCCCGGGACACGTATCGCAGTTCTTC
cdr3_aa: CASRVPGHVSQFF

v_call: TRBV7-9
j_call: TRBJ2-1
d_call: .
clone_size: few
cdr3_nt: TGTGCCAGCAGCGCCAGACCCCTCAGCTCCTACAATGAGCAGTTCTTC
cdr3_aa: CASSARPLSSYNEQFF

v_call: TRBV5-1
j_call: TRBJ1-1
d_call: .
clone_size: .
cdr3_nt: TGCGCCAGCAGCGATGGGGGCTTGAGGACTGAAGCTTTCTTT
cdr3_aa: CASSDGGLRTEAFF

v_call: TRBV5-6
j_call: TRBJ1-2
d_call: .
clone_size: .
cdr3_nt: TGTGCCAGCAGCCAAACGGACAAGGGAGCCTATGGCTACACCTTC
cdr3_aa: CASSQTDKGAYGYTF

v_call: TRBV6-5
j_call: TRBJ2-1
d_call: .
clone_size: .
cdr3_nt: TGTGCCGGCAGCCCCGGTAGTAGAGAGCAGTTCTTC
cdr3_aa: CAGSPGSREQFF

v_call: TRBV24-1
j_call: TRBJ1-2
d_call: TRBD1
clone_size: .
cdr3_nt: TGTGCCACCAGAGAGACAGGGAGCAACTATGGCTACACCTTC
cdr3_aa: CATRETGSNYGYTF

v_call: TRBV20-1
j_call: TRBJ2-5
d_call: .
clone_size: .
cdr3_nt: TGCAGTGCTAGAGATTCGGCGGCATTCCAAGAGACCCAGTACTTC
cdr3_aa: CSARDSAAFQETQYF

v_call: TRBV12-3/TRBV12-4
j_call: TRBJ1-2
d_call: .
clone_size: few
cdr3_nt: TGTGCCAGCAGCGCCCAATCCGGGTTGGGGAGCTACACCTTC
cdr3_aa: CASSAQSGLGSYTF

v_call: TRBV20-1
j_call: TRBJ2-7
d_call: TRBD1
clone_size: few
cdr3_nt: TGCAGTACCTTCACCGGGACAGGACCCTACGAGCAGTACTTC
cdr3_aa: CSTFTGTGPYEQYF

v_call: TRBV5-6
j_call: TRBJ2-3
d_call: TRBD1
clone_size: .
cdr3_nt: TGTGCCAGCAGCACCGGGACAGGGGTACGCACAGATACGCAGTATTTT
cdr3_aa: CASSTGTGVRTDTQYF

v_call: TRBV20-1
j_call: TRBJ1-2
d_call: .
clone_size: .
cdr3_nt: TGCAGTGCTCCACACGACACATCTATTGGGGCTAACTATGGCTACACCTTC
cdr3_aa: CSAPHDTSIGANYGYTF

v_call: TRBV20-1
j_call: TRBJ2-7
d_call: .
clone_size: .
cdr3_nt: TGCAGTGCTTTTCAGGGCAATATCAACGAGCAGTACTTC
cdr3_aa: CSAFQGNINEQYF

v_call: TRBV27
j_call: TRBJ2-7
d_call: .
clone_size: few
cdr3_nt: TGTGCCAGCAGTTTAGTCCCCCCACCGTACTCCTACGAGCAGTACTTC
cdr3_aa: CASSLVPPPYSYEQYF

v_call: TRBV6-2/TRBV6-3
j_call: TRBJ2-1
d_call: .
clone_size: .
cdr3_nt: TGTGCCAGCAGTTCCACGGGGGTTGAGCAGTTCTTC
cdr3_aa: CASSSTGVEQFF

v_call: TRBV5-1
j_call: TRBJ2-5
d_call: .
clone_size: .
cdr3_nt: TGCGCCAGCAGCTTGGCCTCCAGGGGAGAAGAGACCCAGTACTTC
cdr3_aa: CASSLASRGEETQYF

v_call: TRBV11-2
j_call: TRBJ2-7
d_call: .
clone_size: .
cdr3_nt: TGTGCCAGCAGCCCCTTTCGGGAATCCTACGAGCAGTACTTC
cdr3_aa: CASSPFRESYEQYF

v_call: TRBV5-1
j_call: TRBJ2-6
d_call: .
clone_size: .
cdr3_nt: TGCGCCAGCAGCTTACGGTTGGGGAGCAACTCTGGGGCCAACGTCCTGACTTTC
cdr3_aa: CASSLRLGSNSGANVLTF

v_call: TRBV2
j_call: TRBJ1-2
d_call: .
clone_size: few
cdr3_nt: TGTGCCAGCAGTGACCCGGGATCCAATGGCTACACCTTC
cdr3_aa: CASSDPGSNGYTF

v_call: TRBV20-1
j_call: TRBJ2-5
d_call: TRBD2
clone_size: few
cdr3_nt: TGCAGTGCAACCTCTAGCGGGTACCAAGAGACCCAGTACTTC
cdr3_aa: CSATSSGYQETQYF

v_call: TRBV4-1
j_call: TRBJ2-7
d_call: .
clone_size: .
cdr3_nt: TGCGCCAGCAGCCAAGATCTTATAATCGGAATCGAGCAGTACTTC
cdr3_aa: CASSQDLIIGIEQYF

v_call: TRBV7-2
j_call: TRBJ2-5
d_call: .
clone_size: .
cdr3_nt: TGTGCCGGCAGCTTCTCCGGGGGAGAGACCCAGTACTTC
cdr3_aa: CAGSFSGGETQYF

v_call: TRBV20-1
j_call: TRBJ2-1
d_call: .
clone_size: few
cdr3_nt: TGCAGTGCTAGTTTCGGGACTTACAAATTCAATGAGCAGTTCTTC
cdr3_aa: CSASFGTYKFNEQFF

v_call: TRBV20-1
j_call: TRBJ2-5
d_call: TRBD1
clone_size: .
cdr3_nt: TGCAGTGCACTCAAGGGGGACAGCGTACAAGAGACCCAGTACTTC
cdr3_aa: CSALKGDSVQETQYF

v_call: TRBV4-3
j_call: TRBJ2-3
d_call: TRBD2
clone_size: few
cdr3_nt: TGCGCCAGCAGCCAAGTAACGGGACTAGGTAGCACAGATACGCAGTATTTT
cdr3_aa: CASSQVTGLGSTDTQYF

v_call: TRBV19
j_call: TRBJ1-2
d_call: .
clone_size: .
cdr3_nt: TGTGCCAGTATTGATACCGGAGTTCGTAACTATGGCTACACCTTC
cdr3_aa: CASIDTGVRNYGYTF

v_call: TRBV12-3/TRBV12-4
j_call: TRBJ1-2
d_call: .
clone_size: .
cdr3_nt: TGTGCCAGCAGTTTAGCGGGGGCCATCCTGGGAGGCTACACCTTC
cdr3_aa: CASSLAGAILGGYTF

v_call: TRBV5-4
j_call: TRBJ2-1
d_call: TRBD2
clone_size: few
cdr3_nt: TGTGCCAGCAGCCCAACGGGTGGTCCGGGGGGTAACTACAATGAGCAGTTCTTC
cdr3_aa: CASSPTGGPGGNYNEQFF

v_call: TRBV19
j_call: TRBJ2-3
d_call: TRBD2
clone_size: .
cdr3_nt: TGTGCCAGTAGTGTGACTAGCGGGGCGCAGTATTTT
cdr3_aa: CASSVTSGAQYF

v_call: TRBV19
j_call: TRBJ1-1
d_call: .
clone_size: .
cdr3_nt: TGTGCCAGTAGTATGGGAAGTACTGAAGCTTTCTTT
cdr3_aa: CASSMGSTEAFF

v_call: TRBV20-1
j_call: TRBJ2-5
d_call: .
clone_size: .
cdr3_nt: TGCAGTGCTAGAGACTATGGAACCCTTGGAGGGAAAGAGACCCAGTACTTC
cdr3_aa: CSARDYGTLGGKETQYF

v_call: TRBV7-3
j_call: TRBJ2-1
d_call: TRBD1
clone_size: .
cdr3_nt: TGTGCCAGCAGCTCTCAAACAGGGGTTTTCGATGAGCAGTTCTTC
cdr3_aa: CASSSQTGVFDEQFF

v_call: TRBV4-3
j_call: TRBJ2-1
d_call: .
clone_size: .
cdr3_nt: TGCGCCAGCAGCCAACAACAGGGAGGCAATGAGCAGTTCTTC
cdr3_aa: CASSQQQGGNEQFF

v_call: TRBV7-3
j_call: TRBJ2-5
d_call: .
clone_size: .
cdr3_nt: TGTGCCAGCAGCCCGCAGGGTCAAGCCGGGGAGACCCAGTACTTC
cdr3_aa: CASSPQGQAGETQYF

v_call: TRBV28
j_call: TRBJ1-1
d_call: .
clone_size: once
cdr3_nt: TGTGCCAGCAGTAATACAGGGACTGAAGCTTTCTTT
cdr3_aa: CASSNTGTEAFF

v_call: TRBV28
j_call: TRBJ2-7
d_call: .
clone_size: few
cdr3_nt: TGTGCCAGCAGTCAACCCTCTACGTACGAGCAGTACTTC
cdr3_aa: CASSQPSTYEQYF

v_call: TRBV12-3/TRBV12-4
j_call: TRBJ2-5
d_call: TRBD2
clone_size: few
cdr3_nt: TGTGCCAGCAGTTTCGGGCGCGGCAGGGAGGGTCTAGGGCAGTACTTC
cdr3_aa: CASSFGRGREGLGQYF

v_call: TRBV24-1
j_call: TRBJ1-5
d_call: TRBD1
clone_size: .
cdr3_nt: TGTGCCACCAGTCCTGGTGGGACAGCCCAGCATTTT
cdr3_aa: CATSPGGTAQHF

v_call: TRBV15
j_call: TRBJ1-2
d_call: .
clone_size: .
cdr3_nt: TGTGCCACCAGCAGTGGGAATGTTAACTATGGCTACACCTTC
cdr3_aa: CATSSGNVNYGYTF

v_call: TRBV20-1
j_call: TRBJ2-3
d_call: .
clone_size: few
cdr3_nt: TGCAGTGCGGACCGATTGATGGGGACAGATACGCAGTATTTT
cdr3_aa: CSADRLMGTDTQYF

v_call: TRBV10-3
j_call: TRBJ2-3
d_call: .
clone_size: .
cdr3_nt: TGTGCCGCCGGCGGGTCAGATACGCAGTATTTT
cdr3_aa: CAAGGSDTQYF

v_call: TRBV4-3
j_call: TRBJ2-5
d_call: .
clone_size: few
cdr3_nt: TGCGCCAGCAGCCAAGATTTGGCACTAGCAGGGGAGACCCAGTACTTC
cdr3_aa: CASSQDLALAGETQYF

v_call: TRBV6-6
j_call: TRBJ2-2
d_call: .
clone_size: .
cdr3_nt: TGTGCCAGCAGTTACTCGAGCCCAGGTCGCACCGGGGAGCTGTTTTTT
cdr3_aa: CASSYSSPGRTGELFF

v_call: TRBV7-9
j_call: TRBJ2-4
d_call: .
clone_size: once
cdr3_nt: TGTGCCAGCAGTAAACTGAGTCCGGGACTCCGGTTTCGAGAGCAGTACTTC
cdr3_aa: CASSKLSPGLRFREQYF

v_call: TRBV7-3
j_call: TRBJ2-2
d_call: .
clone_size: few
cdr3_nt: TGTGCCAGCAGCCCAGGGGTAGCGGGGGAGCTGTTTTTT
cdr3_aa: CASSPGVAGELFF

v_call: TRBV10-3
j_call: TRBJ1-2
d_call: .
clone_size: .
cdr3_nt: TGTGCCATCAGTGAGACAGGGAGGTATGGCTACACCTTC
cdr3_aa: CAISETGRYGYTF

v_call: TRBV20-1
j_call: TRBJ1-6
d_call: .
clone_size: .
cdr3_nt: TGCAGTGCGAGAGGAGGTATCGCGGGAAATTCACCCCTCCACTTT
cdr3_aa: CSARGGIAGNSPLHF

v_call: TRBV5-1
j_call: TRBJ1-5
d_call: .
clone_size: .
cdr3_nt: TGCGCCAGCAGCTTGGACGGGTCTCAGCCCCAGCATTTT
cdr3_aa: CASSLDGSQPQHF

v_call: TRBV5-1
j_call: TRBJ1-1
d_call: .
clone_size: .
cdr3_nt: TGCGCCAGCAGCTTGGGCGGGGGAGCGTCTGAAGCTTTCTTT
cdr3_aa: CASSLGGGASEAFF

v_call: TRBV5-5
j_call: TRBJ1-4
d_call: .
clone_size: few
cdr3_nt: TGTGCCAGCAGCTCCTGGGCGGGGTTAGGGGAAAAACTGTTTTTT
cdr3_aa: CASSSWAGLGEKLFF

v_call: TRBV29-1
j_call: TRBJ1-2
d_call: TRBD1
clone_size: .
cdr3_nt: TGCAGCGTTGGCCTGACAGGGGACTATGGCTACACCTTC
cdr3_aa: CSVGLTGDYGYTF